The present TCR beta chain was sequenced within a study of blood T cell repertoires in COVID-19 (dated by TCRdb to 2018 to 2021). Turning to the overall study: Samples covering the acute and convalescent phases of COVID-19 were provided by collaborators in the United States, Italy and Spain. Subjects who had been exposed to COVID-19, were actively infected with it, or had recovered from it provided the deeply sampled blood TCRbeta repertoires that made up the dataset. The samples were drawn from two sources: the first 160 participants of the ongoing ImmuneRACE study, and 1,200 or so subjects contributed by 6 global collaborators. Where HLA class I and class II types were available, the types were taken from metadata supplied by the sample provider, not from assay-based typing. The material from the prospective study consisted of cDNA or gDNA derived from T cells, B-cell-depleted T cells, or PBMCs. The repertoires were released in a freely available public database meant as a resource for research on the immune response to SARS-CoV-2. Nearly every sample came with metadata listing a de-identified subject ID, COVID-19 status, age in years and sex.

Details on this clone: No cognate antigen has been identified for it. Nothing much larger sits one base from this clone, and base qualities are not available.

The CDR3 contains 15 residues, cysteine and phenylalanine counted. Here the CDR3 DNA is all that survives: 45 bases in frame from base 1. CDR1 and CDR2 are read off the germline V gene as SQVTM and ANQGSEA. V is shortened by 6 bases, J by 1 base, and the region joining them spans 17 bases. Overall results and qualifications from the work: Clinical and demographic metadata were provided uncurated, with the amount varying by source and participant.

The immunoSEQ Assay, a bias-controlled multiplex PCR, was used to amplify TCRbeta CDR3 regions from genomic DNA. Regarding the original processing steps: Within the assay, amplification of reference gene primers was used to estimate how many nucleated cells each sample contained. Sequence reads were collapsed and filtered to measure the absolute abundance of every unique TCRbeta CDR3 rearrangement. Productive Simpson clonality was computed per sample as the square root of Simpson's diversity index over productive rearrangements. In its TCRdb copy, this immuneACCESS table keeps in-frame sequences only and misses some clones. Where compared with another copy, unresolved V genes explain less than half of these, and the others have no known cause. That table furnishes V, J and clone size, whereas the DNA furnished D and trimming. In all, the sample holds about 55,000 clones, and over 75% of those were seen once. 13% to 15% of the sample rests with the top ten.

Collaborating institutions collected whole blood in K2EDTA tubes following their own protocols. For TCRbeta analysis, collaborators shipped samples in one of three forms: frozen whole blood, isolated PBMCs, or DNA extracted from either of those sample types. The sequenced material came from peripheral blood. This TCR was sampled from a human donor with active COVID-19. The donor label of this sample is uncertain. Recombination connected TRBV29-1 to TRBJ2-3; TRBD1 might be the D gene, on 6 matching bases. The CDR3 region has the sequence CSVSDRISGTDTQYF. The base sequence is TGCAGCGTCTCTGACAGGATAAGCGGCACAGATACGCAGTATTTT.